This T cell receptor beta chain was documented in a study of identical twins. TCRdb analysed the 5' RACE reads with MiXCR anew, one entry per CDR3 protein. The table shows around 230,000 distinct CDR3 sequences, with 9.4% occurring only once. Looked up from germline, CDR1 is LGHNA and CDR2 is YSLEER. This CDR3 contains 15 residues. Trimming removed 6 bases from V and 7 bases from J, with 16 bases in between. Sequencing input: memory (CD45RO+) T cells sorted from blood. This receptor was taken from a woman aged 18-29 years in good health. This chain joins TRBV4-3 and TRBJ1-6; D is ambiguous. CDR3: CASRVVGSMNSPLHF. The CDR3 nucleotides are TGCGCCAGCAGGGTGGTGGGTAGTATGAATTCACCCCTCCACTTT.